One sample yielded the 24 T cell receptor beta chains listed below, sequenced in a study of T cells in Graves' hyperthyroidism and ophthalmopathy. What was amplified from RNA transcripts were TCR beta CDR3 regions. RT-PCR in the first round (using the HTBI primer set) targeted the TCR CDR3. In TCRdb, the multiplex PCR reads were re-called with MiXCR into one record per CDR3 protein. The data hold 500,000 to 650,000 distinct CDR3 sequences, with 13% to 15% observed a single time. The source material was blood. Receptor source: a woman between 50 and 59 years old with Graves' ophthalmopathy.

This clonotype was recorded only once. The CDR3 DNA reads as TGTGCCAGTAGTATCGACAGGGTGGTAGATACGCAGTATTTT. It is translated as CASSIDRVVDTQYF. This sequence joins TRBV19 and TRBJ2-3; 7 nucleotides align to TRBD1. Germline assignment: CDR1 LNHDA and CDR2 SQIVND (reference sequence). V dropped 3 bases and J dropped 5; count of bases not matched to a gene: 5. The CDR3 totals 14 residues.

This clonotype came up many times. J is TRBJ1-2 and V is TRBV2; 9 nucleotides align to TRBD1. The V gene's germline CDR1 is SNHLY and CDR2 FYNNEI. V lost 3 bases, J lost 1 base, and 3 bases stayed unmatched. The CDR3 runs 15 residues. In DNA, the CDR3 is TGTGCCAGCAGTGAGGGACAGGGACTTAACTATGGCTACACCTTC. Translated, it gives CASSEGQGLNYGYTF.

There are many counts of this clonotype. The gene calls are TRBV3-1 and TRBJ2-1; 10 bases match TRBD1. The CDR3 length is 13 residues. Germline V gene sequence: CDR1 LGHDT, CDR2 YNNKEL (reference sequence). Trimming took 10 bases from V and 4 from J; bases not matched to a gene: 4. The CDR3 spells CATGQGSYNEQFF. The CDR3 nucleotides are TGTGCCACGGGACAGGGGTCTTACAATGAGCAGTTCTTC.

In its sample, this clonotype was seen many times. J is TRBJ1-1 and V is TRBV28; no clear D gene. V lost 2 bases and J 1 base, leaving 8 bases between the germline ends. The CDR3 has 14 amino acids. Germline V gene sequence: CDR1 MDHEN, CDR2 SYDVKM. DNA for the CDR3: TGTGCCAGCAGTTTACCCGTCACGAACACTGAAGCTTTCTTT. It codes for CASSLPVTNTEAFF.

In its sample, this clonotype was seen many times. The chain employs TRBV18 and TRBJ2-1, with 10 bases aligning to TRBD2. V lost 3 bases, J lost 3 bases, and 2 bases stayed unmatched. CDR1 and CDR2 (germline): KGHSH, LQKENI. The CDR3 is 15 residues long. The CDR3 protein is CASSPLAGDYNEQFF. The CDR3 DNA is TGTGCCAGCTCACCCCTAGCGGGAGACTACAATGAGCAGTTCTTC.

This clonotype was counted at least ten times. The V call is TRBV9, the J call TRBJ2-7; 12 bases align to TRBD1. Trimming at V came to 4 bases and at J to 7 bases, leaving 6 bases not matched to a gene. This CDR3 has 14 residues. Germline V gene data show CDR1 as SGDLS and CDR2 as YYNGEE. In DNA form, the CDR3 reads TGTGCCAGCAGCCCTGGGGACAGGGGGCGAGAGCAGTACTTC. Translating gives CASSPGDRGREQYF.

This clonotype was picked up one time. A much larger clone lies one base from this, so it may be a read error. CDR3 nucleotide sequence: TGCGCCAGCAGCCAAGATTTGGGAGGCGATAACACTGAAGCTTTCTTT. Translation gives CASSQDLGGDNTEAFF. This sequence joins TRBV4-1 and TRBJ1-1, with no clear D. Trimming pared 0 bases from V and 2 bases from J, leaving 13 bases between. Germline CDR1 is MGHRA and CDR2 is YSYEKL. The CDR3 spans 16 residues.

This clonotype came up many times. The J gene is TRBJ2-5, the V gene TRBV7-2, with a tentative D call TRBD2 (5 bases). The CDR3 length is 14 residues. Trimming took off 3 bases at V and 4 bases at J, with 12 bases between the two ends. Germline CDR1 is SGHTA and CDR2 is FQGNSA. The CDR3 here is CASSLNPGRETQYF. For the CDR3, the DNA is TGTGCCAGCAGCTTGAACCCGGGAAGAGAGACCCAGTACTTC.

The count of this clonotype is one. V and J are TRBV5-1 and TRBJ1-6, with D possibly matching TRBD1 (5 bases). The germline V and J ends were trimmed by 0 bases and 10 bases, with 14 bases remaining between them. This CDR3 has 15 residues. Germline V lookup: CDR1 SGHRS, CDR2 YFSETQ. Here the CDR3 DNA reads TGCGCCAGCAGCTTGGGGCGGGGGTCGGACTCACCCCTCCACTTT. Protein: CASSLGRGSDSPLHF. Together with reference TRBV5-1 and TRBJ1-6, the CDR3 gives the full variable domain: KAGVTQTPRYLIKTRGQQVTLSCSPISGHRSVSWYQQTPGQGLQFLFEYFSETQRNKGNFPGRFSGRQFSNSRSEMNVSTLELGDSALYLCASSLGRGSDSPLHFGNGTRLTVT.

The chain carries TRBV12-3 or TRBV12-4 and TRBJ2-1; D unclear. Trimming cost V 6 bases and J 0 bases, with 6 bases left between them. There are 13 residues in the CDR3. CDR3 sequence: CASRPHSYNEQFF. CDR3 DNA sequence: TGTGCCAGCAGACCCCACTCCTACAATGAGCAGTTCTTC.

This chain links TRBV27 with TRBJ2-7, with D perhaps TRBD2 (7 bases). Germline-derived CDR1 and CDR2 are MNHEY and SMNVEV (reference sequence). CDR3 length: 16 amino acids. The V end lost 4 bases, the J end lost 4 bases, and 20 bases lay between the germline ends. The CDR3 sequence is CASSSARGALLYEQYF. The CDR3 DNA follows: TGTGCCAGCAGTTCCGCCCGGGGGGCGCTTCTGTACGAGCAGTACTTC.

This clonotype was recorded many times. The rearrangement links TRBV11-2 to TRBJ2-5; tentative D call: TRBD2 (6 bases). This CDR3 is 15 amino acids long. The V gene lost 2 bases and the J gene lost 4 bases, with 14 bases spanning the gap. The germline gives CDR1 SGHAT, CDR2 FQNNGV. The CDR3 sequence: CASSLSPGEGETQYF. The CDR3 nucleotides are TGTGCCAGCAGCTTATCGCCGGGAGAGGGAGAGACCCAGTACTTC. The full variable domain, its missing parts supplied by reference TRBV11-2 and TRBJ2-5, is EAGVAQSPRYKIIEKRQSVAFWCNPISGHATLYWYQQILGQGPKLLIQFQNNGVVDDSQLPKDRFSAERLKGVDSTLKIQPAKLEDSAVYLCASSLSPGEGETQYFGPGTRLLVL.

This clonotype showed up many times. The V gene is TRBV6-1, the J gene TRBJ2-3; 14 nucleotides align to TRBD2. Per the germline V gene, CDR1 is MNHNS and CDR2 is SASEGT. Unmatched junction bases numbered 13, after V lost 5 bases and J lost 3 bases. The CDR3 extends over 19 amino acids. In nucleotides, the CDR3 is TGTGCCAGCAGTTCGGGACTAGCGGGGGTTAGTTTAGGGACAGATACGCAGTATTTT. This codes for CASSSGLAGVSLGTDTQYF.

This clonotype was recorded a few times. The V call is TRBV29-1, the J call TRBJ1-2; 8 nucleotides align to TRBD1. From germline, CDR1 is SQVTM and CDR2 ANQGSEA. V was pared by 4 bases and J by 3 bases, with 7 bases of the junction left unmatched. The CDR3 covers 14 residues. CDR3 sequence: CSVARDRTYYGYTF. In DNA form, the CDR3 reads TGCAGCGTTGCCCGGGACAGGACTTACTATGGCTACACCTTC.

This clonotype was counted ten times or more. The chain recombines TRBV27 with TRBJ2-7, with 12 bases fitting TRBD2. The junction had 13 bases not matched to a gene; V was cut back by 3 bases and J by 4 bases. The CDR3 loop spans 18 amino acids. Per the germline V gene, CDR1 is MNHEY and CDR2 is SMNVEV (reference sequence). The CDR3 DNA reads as TGTGCCAGCAGTTTTCGATCCTTGACTAGCGGGAGAGGATACGAGCAGTACTTC. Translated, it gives CASSFRSLTSGRGYEQYF.

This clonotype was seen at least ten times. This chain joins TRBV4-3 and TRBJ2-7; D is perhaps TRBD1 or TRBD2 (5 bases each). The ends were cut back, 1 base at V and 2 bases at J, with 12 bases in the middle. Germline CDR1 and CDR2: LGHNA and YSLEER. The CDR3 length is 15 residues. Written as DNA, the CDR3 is TGCGCCAGCAGCCAAGTAGTGGGACCAACCTACGAGCAGTACTTC. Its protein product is CASSQVVGPTYEQYF.

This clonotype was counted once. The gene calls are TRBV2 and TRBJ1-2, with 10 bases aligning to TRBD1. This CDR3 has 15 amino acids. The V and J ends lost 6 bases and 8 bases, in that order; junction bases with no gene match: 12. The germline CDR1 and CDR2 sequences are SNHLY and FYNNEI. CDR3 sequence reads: CASSPLGGQGTGYTF. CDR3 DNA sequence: TGTGCCAGCAGCCCACTCGGGGGACAGGGGACAGGCTACACCTTC.

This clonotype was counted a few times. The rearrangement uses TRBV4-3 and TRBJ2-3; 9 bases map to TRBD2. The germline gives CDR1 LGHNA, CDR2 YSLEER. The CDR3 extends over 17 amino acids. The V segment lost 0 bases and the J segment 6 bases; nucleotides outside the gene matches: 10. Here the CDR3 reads CASSQEPGGRAPDTQYF. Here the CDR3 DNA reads TGCGCCAGCAGCCAAGAACCCGGCGGGAGGGCCCCCGATACGCAGTATTTT.

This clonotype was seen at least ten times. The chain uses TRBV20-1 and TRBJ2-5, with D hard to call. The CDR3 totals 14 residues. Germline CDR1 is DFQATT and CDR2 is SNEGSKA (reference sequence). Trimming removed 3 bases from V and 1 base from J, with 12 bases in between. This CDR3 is CSARDGRTQETQYF. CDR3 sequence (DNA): TGCAGTGCTAGGGACGGAAGAACCCAAGAGACCCAGTACTTC.

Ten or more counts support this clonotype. The CDR3 loop is CASSPTGYGYTF. The CDR3 nucleotides read TGTGCCAGCAGCCCGACAGGCTATGGCTACACCTTC. The chain combines TRBV11-3 with TRBJ1-2, with D perhaps TRBD1 (6 bases). Germline lookup yields CDR1 SGHNT and CDR2 YENEEA. V shed 5 bases and J shed 4 bases, with 8 bases lying between them. CDR3 length: 12 amino acids.

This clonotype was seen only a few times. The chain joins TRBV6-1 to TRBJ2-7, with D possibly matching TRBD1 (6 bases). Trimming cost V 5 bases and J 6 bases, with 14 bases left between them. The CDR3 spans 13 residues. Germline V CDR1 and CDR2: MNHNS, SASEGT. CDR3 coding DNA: TGTGCCAGCAGTACCCAGACCAGGGGCGAGCAGTACTTC. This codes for CASSTQTRGEQYF.

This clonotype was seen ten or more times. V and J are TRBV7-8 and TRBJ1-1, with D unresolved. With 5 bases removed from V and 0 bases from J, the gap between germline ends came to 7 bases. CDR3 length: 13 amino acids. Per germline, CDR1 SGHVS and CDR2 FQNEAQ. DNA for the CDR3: TGTGCCAGCAGCCAGGCAGTGAACACTGAAGCTTTCTTT. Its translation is CASSQAVNTEAFF.

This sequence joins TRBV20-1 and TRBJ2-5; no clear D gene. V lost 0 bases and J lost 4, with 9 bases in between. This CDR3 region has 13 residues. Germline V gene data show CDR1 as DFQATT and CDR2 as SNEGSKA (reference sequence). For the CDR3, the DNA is TGCAGTGCTAGAGATGGAGTCCCAGAGACCCAGTACTTC. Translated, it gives CSARDGVPETQYF.

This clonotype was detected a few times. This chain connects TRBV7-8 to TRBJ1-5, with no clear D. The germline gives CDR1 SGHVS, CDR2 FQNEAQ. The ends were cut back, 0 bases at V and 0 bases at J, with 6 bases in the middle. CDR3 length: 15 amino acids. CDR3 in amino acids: CASSLAPSSNQPQHF. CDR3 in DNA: TGTGCCAGCAGCTTAGCGCCAAGTAGCAATCAGCCCCAGCATTTT.